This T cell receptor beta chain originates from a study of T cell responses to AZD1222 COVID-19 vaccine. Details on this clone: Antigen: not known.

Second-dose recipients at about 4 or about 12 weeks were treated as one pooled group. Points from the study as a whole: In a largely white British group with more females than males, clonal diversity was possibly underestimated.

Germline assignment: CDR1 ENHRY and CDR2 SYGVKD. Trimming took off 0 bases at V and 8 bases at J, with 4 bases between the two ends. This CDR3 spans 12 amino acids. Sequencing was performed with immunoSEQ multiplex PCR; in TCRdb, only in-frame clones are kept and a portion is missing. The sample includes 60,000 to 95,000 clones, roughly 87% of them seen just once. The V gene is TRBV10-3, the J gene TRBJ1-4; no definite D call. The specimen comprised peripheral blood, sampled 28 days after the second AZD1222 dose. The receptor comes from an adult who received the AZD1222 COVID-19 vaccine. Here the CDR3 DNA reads TGTGCCATCAGTGAGTCATCCGAAAAACTGTTTTTT. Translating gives CAISESSEKLFF.